One and the same sample provided the 11 T cell receptor beta chains below, sequenced in a study of T cell changes during pregnancy in multiple sclerosis. The assay was immunoSEQ multiplex PCR, and TCRdb's table has in-frame clones only and misses some. The repertoire holds around 96,000 clones, around 93% seen once, with roughly 4.5% in the top ten. Source: peripheral blood, taken in the first trimester of pregnancy. The receptor source for this set is a female donor with multiple sclerosis, enrolled in a pregnancy study.

The chain recombines TRBV7-2 with TRBJ1-1, with D perhaps matching TRBD1 (6 bases). CDR3 length equals 14 residues. Germline CDR1 is SGHTA and CDR2 is FQGNSA. Trimming cost V 5 bases and J 1 base, with 11 bases left between them. This CDR3 is CASSTWTANTEAFF. The DNA for the CDR3 is TGTGCCAGCAGCACTTGGACAGCGAACACTGAAGCTTTCTTT.

The V gene is TRBV7-3, the J gene TRBJ1-6, with unresolved D. V lost 2 bases and J 9 bases, leaving 11 bases between the germline ends. Germline CDR1 SGHTA, CDR2 FQGTGA. The length of the CDR3 is 14 residues. This chain's CDR3 is CASSLETRGSPLHF. The CDR3, as DNA: TGTGCCAGCAGCTTAGAGACACGGGGTTCACCCCTCCACTTT.

The chain recombines TRBV4-2 with TRBJ1-5; no definite D call. V lost 0 bases and J lost 3, with 12 bases in between. The CDR3 extends over 16 amino acids. The germline V gene encodes CDR1 LGHNA and CDR2 YNFKEQ. The CDR3 DNA reads as TGTGCCAGCAGCCAAGATCGAGGAATCCCCAATCAGCCCCAGCATTTT. Translation: CASSQDRGIPNQPQHF.

V and J are TRBV5-6 and TRBJ2-7; maybe TRBD1 (6 bases). CDR3 length: 14 amino acids. Germline CDR1 reads SGHDT; CDR2 reads YYEEEE. The V end was cut by 4 bases, the J end by 2 bases, with 13 bases between. The CDR3 sequence is CASSATGTPYEQYF. The CDR3, as DNA: TGTGCCAGCAGCGCTACCGGGACACCCTACGAGCAGTACTTC.

This chain uses TRBV19 with TRBJ1-2, with 12 bases lining up with TRBD1. The CDR3 contains 15 residues. In germline, CDR1 is LNHDA, CDR2 SQIVND (reference sequence). Losses at the gene ends were 7 bases for V and 2 bases for J; bases not matched to a gene: 5. CDR3 sequence: CASKEGTGGNYGYTF. The CDR3 nucleotides are TGTGCCAGTAAGGAGGGGACAGGGGGCAACTATGGCTACACCTTC.

This sequence joins TRBV30 and TRBJ1-5, with unresolved D. The V end lost 4 bases, the J end lost 5 bases, and 12 bases lay between the germline ends. CDR1 is GTSNPN, CDR2 SVGIG, per germline (reference sequence). The CDR3 loop spans 13 amino acids. The CDR3 nucleotides are TGTGCCTGGACCCGGACTCGGGATCAGCCCCAGCATTTT. It is translated as CAWTRTRDQPQHF.

The gene calls are TRBV7-2 and TRBJ2-3, with unresolved D. The CDR3 contains 12 residues. Trimming shortened V by 4 bases and J by 4 bases, and 6 bases separated the two germline ends. From germline, CDR1 is SGHTA and CDR2 FQGNSA. The CDR3 spells CASSSLPDTQYF. The CDR3 nucleotides read TGTGCCAGCAGCTCCCTACCAGATACGCAGTATTTT.

V is TRBV5-1 and J is TRBJ2-1; D unclear. Trimming pared 0 bases from V and 3 bases from J, leaving 10 bases between. The CDR3 has 15 amino acids. Germline CDR1 SGHRS, CDR2 YFSETQ. The CDR3 sequence: CASSLAQAYYNEQFF. The CDR3 DNA reads as TGCGCCAGCAGCTTGGCTCAGGCATACTACAATGAGCAGTTCTTC.

The chain is built from TRBV6-5 and TRBJ2-1; D call uncertain. Germline CDR1 and CDR2: MNHEY and SVGAGI. The CDR3 contains 14 residues. The germline V and J ends were trimmed by 0 bases and 10 bases, with 13 bases remaining between them. The CDR3 region is CASSYSGAFGEQFF. CDR3 in DNA: TGTGCCAGCAGTTACTCAGGAGCGTTTGGCGAGCAGTTCTTC.

The V and J genes are TRBV27 and TRBJ2-2; 8 bases fit TRBD1. V trimming: 5 bases; J trimming: 4 bases; junction bases outside the gene matches: 9. This CDR3 region has 16 residues. CDR1 MNHEY and CDR2 SMNVEV come from the germline V gene (reference sequence). This chain's CDR3 is CASSLGQGRATGELFF. The DNA for the CDR3 is TGTGCCAGCAGTCTCGGACAGGGTAGGGCCACCGGGGAGCTGTTTTTT.

The J gene is TRBJ2-7, the V gene TRBV7-9; D gene ambiguous. Germline V lookup: CDR1 SEHNR, CDR2 FQNEAQ (reference sequence). The CDR3 is made up of 11 amino acids. Trimming took off 4 bases at V and 4 bases at J, with 5 bases between the two ends. CDR3: CASSSQYEQYF. The DNA of the CDR3 is TGTGCCAGCAGCTCCCAATACGAGCAGTACTTC.